These 22 T cell receptor beta chains originate from one sample sequenced in a study of CD8 T cells in Susac syndrome. RNA in amounts of roughly 0.45 to 1 ug was reverse transcribed with random hexamers. MiXCR was run by TCRdb on the immunoSEQ multiplex PCR reads, yielding one entry per CDR3 protein. This sample yields approximately 210,000 distinct CDR3 sequences, of which 85% to 95% are seen a single time; 0.15% to 0.2% belongs to the top ten. The sequenced sample consisted of CD4+ T cells from PBMCs. The receptors were gathered from a human donor with Susac syndrome.

CDR3 in DNA: TGTGCCAGCAGTTTGGAAAATAATTCACCCCTCCACTTT. It codes for CASSLENNSPLHF. The chain carries TRBV27 and TRBJ1-6; no clear D gene. V was clipped by 3 bases and J by 5 bases, with 5 bases between them. Germline CDR1 and CDR2: MNHEY and SMNVEV (reference sequence). The CDR3 covers 13 residues.

This sequence joins TRBV24-1 and TRBJ2-1; TRBD2 matches at 8 bases. Germline CDR1 KGHDR, CDR2 SFDVKD. The CDR3 length is 17 residues. Trimming at V came to 5 bases and at J to 1 base, leaving 9 bases not matched to a gene. Written as DNA, the CDR3 is TGTGCCACCAGTGCCCTCTTGGGACTAGAGTCCTACAATGAGCAGTTCTTC. Its protein is CATSALLGLESYNEQFF.

V is TRBV4-2 and J is TRBJ2-1, with 7 positions matching TRBD1. Germline assignment: CDR1 LGHNA and CDR2 YNFKEQ. CDR3 length: 14 amino acids. V lost 4 bases, J lost 5 bases, and 5 bases stayed unmatched. CDR3 DNA: TGTGCCAGCAGCCGGGACAGAGGAGACAATGAGCAGTTCTTC. Amino acids: CASSRDRGDNEQFF.

V gene TRBV30 combines with J gene TRBJ1-4; the D gene is possibly TRBD1 (5 bases). CDR1 GTSNPN and CDR2 SVGIG come from the germline V gene (reference sequence). The V and J ends lost 1 base and 0 bases respectively, with 9 bases between them. This CDR3 is 15 amino acids long. The CDR3 DNA follows: TGTGCCTGGAGTGGGGACGGAGCAACTAATGAAAAACTGTTTTTT. Translating gives CAWSGDGATNEKLFF.

The CDR3 here is CASSQGGGRIRYEQYF. CDR3 coding DNA: TGTGCCAGCAGCCAAGGGGGAGGAAGGATCCGCTACGAGCAGTACTTC. This sequence joins TRBV3-1 and TRBJ2-7; possible D gene TRBD2, 6 bases. Looked up from germline, CDR1 is LGHDT and CDR2 is YNNKEL (reference sequence). The CDR3 totals 16 residues. The V gene lost 1 base and the J gene lost 3 bases, with 16 bases spanning the gap.

The chain carries TRBV29-1 and TRBJ2-7; 9 bases are shared with TRBD1. The germline V gene has CDR1 SQVTM and CDR2 ANQGSEA. This CDR3 has 12 amino acids. The V and J ends lost 6 bases and 3 bases, in that order; junction bases with no gene match: 3. The CDR3 is CSVGQGGYEQYF. In nucleotides, the CDR3 is TGCAGCGTGGGACAGGGAGGCTACGAGCAGTACTTC.

The chain employs TRBV6-1 and TRBJ2-1; D is possibly TRBD1 (5 bases). Deletions cut 5 bases from V and 0 bases from J, with 20 bases between. The CDR3 sequence is 18 residues long. Germline V gene data show CDR1 as MNHNS and CDR2 as SASEGT. CDR3 residues: CASSPAVQGKSSYNEQFF. CDR3 in DNA: TGTGCCAGCAGTCCCGCCGTGCAGGGCAAGAGCTCCTACAATGAGCAGTTCTTC.

The rearrangement uses TRBV5-1 and TRBJ1-6; D is possibly TRBD1 (6 bases). Germline CDR1 and CDR2: SGHRS and YFSETQ. The CDR3 contains 14 residues. V was trimmed by 0 bases and J by 9 bases, leaving 10 bases between them. In DNA form, the CDR3 reads TGCGCCAGCAGCTTGGGACAGGTTTCTTCACCCCTCCACTTT. Translation gives CASSLGQVSSPLHF.

This chain joins TRBV6-6 and TRBJ1-6; D not certain. The CDR3 runs 12 residues. Trimming shortened V by 2 bases and J by 18 bases, and 14 bases separated the two germline ends. Germline V gives CDR1 MNHNY, CDR2 SVGAGI (reference sequence). The CDR3 DNA reads TGTGCCAGCAGTTACGCCTCTTCGGAGCCCCACTTT. Translation gives CASSYASSEPHF.

The chain combines TRBV9 with TRBJ2-1; D not certain. Deletions cut 3 bases from V and 5 bases from J, with 9 bases between. Germline loops: CDR1 SGDLS, CDR2 YYNGEE. This CDR3 region has 13 residues. CDR3 residues: CASSGAYDNEQFF. CDR3 sequence (DNA): TGTGCCAGCAGCGGTGCCTATGACAATGAGCAGTTCTTC.

This clonotype came up once. The chain carries TRBV19 and TRBJ2-7; 7 nucleotides line up with TRBD2. The CDR3 sequence is 15 residues long. CDR1 and CDR2 from the germline V gene are LNHDA and SQIVND (reference sequence). V dropped 2 bases and J dropped 3; count of bases not matched to a gene: 7. The CDR3 is CASSIWGGTFYEQYF. Written as DNA, the CDR3 is TGTGCCAGTAGTATATGGGGGGGAACCTTCTACGAGCAGTACTTC.

The V gene is TRBV6-1, the J gene TRBJ2-3; D may be TRBD1 (5 bases). V lost 7 bases, J lost 2 bases, and 19 bases lay in between. Germline V gene lookup returns CDR1 MNHNS and CDR2 SASEGT. The CDR3 is 16 residues long. Written as DNA, the CDR3 is TGTGCCAGCACCATTGTGGCAGGGATCTTCACAGATACGCAGTATTTT. Its protein product is CASTIVAGIFTDTQYF.

The chain is built from TRBV7-9 and TRBJ1-1; D not certain. The germline CDR1 and CDR2 sequences are SEHNR and FQNEAQ (reference sequence). This CDR3 is 14 amino acids long. V lost 0 bases and J lost 6, with 11 bases in between. In DNA, the CDR3 is TGTGCCAGCAGCTTAGCAGGCGGGAAGGCTGAAGCTTTCTTT. The encoded protein is CASSLAGGKAEAFF.

The chain employs TRBV10-3 and TRBJ1-2, with 9 bases fitting TRBD1. This CDR3 comprises 16 residues. V lost 0 bases and J lost 4; bases outside the gene matches: 6. Per germline, CDR1 ENHRY and CDR2 SYGVKD. The CDR3 spells CAISESSGQGSYGYTF. The CDR3, as DNA: TGTGCCATCAGTGAGTCGAGCGGACAGGGGTCCTATGGCTACACCTTC.

This clonotype has only one observation. The rearrangement links TRBV4-1 to TRBJ1-1; a weak D match, TRBD1 (5 bases). From germline, CDR1 is MGHRA and CDR2 YSYEKL. Trimming removed 0 bases from V and 6 bases from J, with 8 bases in between. The CDR3 is 13 amino acids. This CDR3 is CASSQDGGSEAFF. CDR3 in DNA: TGCGCCAGCAGCCAAGATGGGGGGTCTGAAGCTTTCTTT.

The chain employs TRBV19 and TRBJ1-5, with a tentative D call TRBD1 (5 bases). Germline V gene data show CDR1 as LNHDA and CDR2 as SQIVND (reference sequence). V was cut by 6 bases and J by 0 bases, with 12 bases left in between. This CDR3 comprises 15 residues. The DNA for the CDR3 is TGTGCCAGTAGGCCGGGACGGTATAGCAATCAGCCCCAGCATTTT. It yields the protein CASRPGRYSNQPQHF.

Written as DNA, the CDR3 is TGCAGTGCTACCTCTCAGGGGGGCTCCAGCTCCTACAATGAGCAGTTCTTC. Translation gives CSATSQGGSSSYNEQFF. This sequence joins TRBV20-1 and TRBJ2-1, with D perhaps TRBD1 (7 bases). From germline, CDR1 is DFQATT and CDR2 SNEGSKA (reference sequence). V lost 4 bases to trimming and J lost 0 bases, with 19 bases between them. The CDR3 loop spans 17 amino acids.

The gene calls are TRBV24-1 and TRBJ2-7, with a tentative D call TRBD2 (6 bases). Trimming cost V 6 bases and J 0 bases, with 14 bases left between them. Germline values: CDR1 KGHDR, CDR2 SFDVKD. The CDR3 is 15 residues long. CDR3 DNA: TGTGCCACCAGTTCGGCCGACGGGAGCTCCTACGAGCAGTACTTC. Translation gives CATSSADGSSYEQYF.

The chain links TRBV3-1 to TRBJ2-7, with unresolved D. CDR1 and CDR2 (germline): LGHDT, YNNKEL (reference sequence). The CDR3 spans 13 residues. The germline V and J ends were trimmed by 5 bases and 3 bases, with 11 bases remaining between them. CDR3 in DNA: TGTGCCAGCAGCTGGGTTGACCACTACGAGCAGTACTTC. This codes for CASSWVDHYEQYF.

The chain combines TRBV12-3 or TRBV12-4 with TRBJ1-2; no reliable D call. The ends were cut back, 5 bases at V and 5 bases at J, with 24 bases in the middle. The CDR3 is 17 amino acids. The CDR3: CASSPNPGSNMGYGYTF. The CDR3 DNA sequence: TGTGCCAGCAGTCCAAACCCCGGGTCCAATATGGGGTATGGCTACACCTTC.

The genes are TRBV12-3 or TRBV12-4 and TRBJ1-2; 9 bases align to TRBD1. The V and J ends lost 5 bases and 4 bases, in that order; junction bases with no gene match: 2. The length of the CDR3 is 13 residues. As DNA, the CDR3 is TGTGCCAGCAGTAGACAGGGGGGCTATGGCTACACCTTC. This encodes CASSRQGGYGYTF.

V gene TRBV12-3 or TRBV12-4 combines with J gene TRBJ1-4, with 9 nucleotides matching TRBD1. This CDR3 spans 15 amino acids. V lost 5 bases, J lost 3 bases, and 4 bases stayed unmatched. DNA of the CDR3: TGTGCCAGCAGTCTACGGGACAGGGCTAATGAAAAACTGTTTTTT. Its protein is CASSLRDRANEKLFF.